The 3 T cell receptor beta chains presented below share a single source sample, sequenced in a study of T cell repertoires in cytomegalovirus infection. TCRdb reanalysed the reads using MiXCR and keeps one entry per CDR3 protein. The data show fewer than 200,000 distinct CDR3 sequences, roughly a fifth seen once. Sequenced input: PBMCs. These receptors came from a human donor in good health (CMV status not recorded). Some clones in this sample may be carry-over from other donors' samples.

This clonotype turned up a few times. V and J are TRBV6-2 or TRBV6-3 and TRBJ2-1; a possible D gene is TRBD1 (7 bases). Germline V gene lookup returns CDR1 MNHEY and CDR2 SVGEGT. The CDR3 contains 15 residues. Trimming stripped 3 bases from V and 2 bases from J, with 11 bases between. The CDR3 protein is CASSYARGAYNEQFF. CDR3 bases: TGTGCCAGCAGTTATGCCAGGGGGGCCTACAATGAGCAGTTCTTC.

This clonotype has a handful of counts. This rearrangement joins TRBV4-3 to TRBJ2-5; D not certain. Germline CDR1 and CDR2: LGHNA and YSLEER. The CDR3 runs 16 residues. V was pared by 0 bases and J by 3 bases, with 14 bases between. The CDR3 DNA is TGCGCCAGCAGCCAAGATCGTGCAGGCGGTGAAGAGACCCAGTACTTC. This sequence encodes CASSQDRAGGEETQYF.

The gene calls are TRBV6-8 and TRBJ1-2; no firm D call. Germline lookup yields CDR1 MNHGY and CDR2 SAAAGT. The length of the CDR3 is 9 residues. Trimming removed 7 bases from V and 10 bases from J, with 7 bases in between. CDR3 region: CASTPNYTF. CDR3 nucleotides: TGTGCCAGCACCCCGAACTACACCTTC.